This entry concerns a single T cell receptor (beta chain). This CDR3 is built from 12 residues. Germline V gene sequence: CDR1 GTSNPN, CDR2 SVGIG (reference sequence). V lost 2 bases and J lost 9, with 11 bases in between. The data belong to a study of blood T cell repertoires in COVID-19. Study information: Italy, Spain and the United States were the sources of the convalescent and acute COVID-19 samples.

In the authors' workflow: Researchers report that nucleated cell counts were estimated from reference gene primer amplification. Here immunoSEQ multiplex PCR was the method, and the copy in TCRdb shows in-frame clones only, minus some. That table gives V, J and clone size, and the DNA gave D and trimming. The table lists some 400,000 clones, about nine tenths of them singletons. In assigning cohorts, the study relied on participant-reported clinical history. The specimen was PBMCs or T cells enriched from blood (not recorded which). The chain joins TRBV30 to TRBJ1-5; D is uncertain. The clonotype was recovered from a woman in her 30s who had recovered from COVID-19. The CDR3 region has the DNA TGTGCCTGGAGTCCCTCCCCCGGGCCCCAGCATTTT. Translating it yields CAWSPSPGPQHF.